This T cell receptor beta chain was found in a study of cytomegalovirus exposure and HLA in healthy donors. 13 Jbeta primers and 60 Vbeta primers were used for the PCR. Data came from immunoSEQ multiplex PCR; TCRdb stores just in-frame clones and leaves some out. The table has roughly 150,000 clones, around 80% seen once. About this clone: As yet, its antigen is unknown.

Regarding the study as a whole: The study designated around 150 TCR beta chains cytomegalovirus-associated. Links to common viral pathogens appeared, in a later analysis, for several of the most significant clusters.

This CDR3 region has 17 residues. Germline V gene data show CDR1 as MDHEN and CDR2 as SYDVKM. V shed 2 bases and J 3 bases; nucleotides not matched to a gene: 9. Sequenced: PBMCs. This clonotype was sampled from a woman between 40 and 55 years old in good health and CMV-seronegative. The J gene is TRBJ1-5, the V gene TRBV28, with 8 positions matching TRBD1. The CDR3 region has the DNA TGTGCCAGCAGTTTACAGGGGACAGGCTTCATCAATCAGCCCCAGCATTTT. Protein sequence: CASSLQGTGFINQPQHF.